Sequencing of this TCR beta chain was carried out in a study of T cell changes during pregnancy in multiple sclerosis. V lost 9 bases and J lost 3; bases outside the gene matches: 10. CDR3 length equals 16 residues. Looked up from germline, CDR1 is LNHDA and CDR2 is SQIVND (reference sequence). Sequenced by immunoSEQ multiplex PCR; TCRdb stores in-frame clones only, minus some. The table lists about 92,000 clones, 80% to 95% of them singletons, with 1.5% in the top ten. This receptor was identified in a female donor with multiple sclerosis, enrolled in a pregnancy study. The genes are TRBV19 and TRBJ2-1; 11 bases agree with TRBD2. The sample consisted of peripheral blood, taken in the first trimester of pregnancy. The CDR3 nucleotides read TGTGCCAGCTCCCCCGTAGCGGGAGGGAACTACAATGAGCAGTTCTTC. Protein: CASSPVAGGNYNEQFF.